Listed here are 5 T cell receptor beta chains from one sample, sequenced in a study of blood T cell repertoires in COVID-19. Produced via immunoSEQ multiplex PCR; TCRdb's table is partial and in-frame only. The sample contains a few hundred thousand clones, roughly 80% of which appear only once. Sequenced material: peripheral blood. The source is a woman aged 80 or over with acute or convalescent COVID-19.

Comments on this clone: The identical CDR3 is also encoded by other nucleotide sequences in the sample. The gene calls are TRBV7-2 and TRBJ1-2; D is unresolved. The V end was cut by 5 bases, the J end by 8 bases, with 15 bases between. CDR1 and CDR2 (germline): SGHTA, FQGNSA. CDR3 length equals 13 residues. CDR3 bases: TGTGCCAGCAGCCTCGACGGTGGCGGGGGCTACACCTTC. It codes for CASSLDGGGGYTF.

This CDR3 is CASTRSYNSPLHF. In nucleotides, the CDR3 is TGTGCCAGTACGAGGTCCTATAATTCACCCCTCCACTTT. The rearrangement uses TRBV6-5 and TRBJ1-6; D remains unclear. The CDR3 runs to 13 residues. The germline V gene has CDR1 MNHEY and CDR2 SVGAGI. V lost 9 bases and J 1 base, leaving 7 bases between the germline ends.

CDR3 nucleotides: TGTGCCAGTAAGAGGACTGAATCAAACACCATATATTTT. Translating gives CASKRTESNTIYF. The rearrangement joins TRBV19 to TRBJ1-3; D ambiguous. Germline CDR1 is LNHDA and CDR2 is SQIVND (reference sequence). V was shortened by 7 bases and J by 6 bases, with 13 bases between the two germline ends. The CDR3 consists of 13 residues.

The rearrangement joins TRBV5-1 to TRBJ2-1; the D gene is possibly TRBD2 (5 bases). Germline V gene lookup returns CDR1 SGHRS and CDR2 YFSETQ. CDR3 size: 12 residues. Deletions cut 0 bases from V and 8 bases from J, with 6 bases between. The CDR3 region is CASSLGGDEQFF. The CDR3 DNA reads as TGCGCCAGCAGCTTGGGGGGAGATGAGCAGTTCTTC.

The chain links TRBV5-1 to TRBJ2-3; 7 bases line up with TRBD2. Germline V CDR1 and CDR2: SGHRS, YFSETQ. The CDR3 contains 17 residues. V shed 4 bases, J shed 0 bases, and the junction held 11 bases outside the gene matches. CDR3 sequence (DNA): TGCGCCAGCAGCATTATTACTAGCGCCTATAGCACAGATACGCAGTATTTT. It yields the protein CASSIITSAYSTDTQYF.